This entry lists 24 T cell receptor beta chains sequenced from one sample in a study of Ad26.COV2.S vaccination and SARS-CoV-2 variants. The assay was immunoSEQ multiplex PCR, and TCRdb's table has in-frame clones only and misses some. The data show more than 300,000 clones, with approximately 86% seen just once and around 10% held by the top ten. Documented treatment: around 19 received Ad26.COV2.S at low or high dose, single or two shots; 5 received placebo; per-sample allocation not given. Day 63 after the first injection of vaccine or placebo was the sampling time. Sequenced here: peripheral blood, sampled in a trial of Ad26.COV2.S vaccine versus placebo. The receptors originated from a person between 18 and 65 years old who received the Ad26.COV2.S COVID-19 vaccine or a placebo.

This sequence joins TRBV7-8 and TRBJ2-5; 12 bases match TRBD1. CDR1 is SGHVS and CDR2 is FQNEAQ in the germline V gene. The CDR3 length is 18 residues. J gave up 5 bases and V 5 bases, and 15 bases lay outside the gene matches. In DNA, the CDR3 is TGTGCCAGCAGCCGAGGGGACAGGGGGCACCCCACAAGGGAGACCCAGTACTTC. It is translated as CASSRGDRGHPTRETQYF.

This chain joins TRBV27 and TRBJ1-2, with 8 bases fitting TRBD1. CDR3 size: 14 residues. The V gene end was trimmed by 11 bases and the J gene end by 3 bases; junction bases not matched to a gene: 11. Per the germline V gene, CDR1 is MNHEY and CDR2 is SMNVEV (reference sequence). Here the CDR3 reads CASWTGPPYYGYTF. CDR3 sequence (DNA): TGTGCCTCATGGACAGGGCCCCCCTACTATGGCTACACCTTC.

The count of this clone is one. The chain uses TRBV12-5 and TRBJ1-1; D unclear. Trimming removed 0 bases from V and 0 bases from J, with 11 bases in between. This CDR3 region has 16 residues. Germline CDR1 reads LGHNT; CDR2 reads FRNRAP. CDR3 sequence (DNA): TGTGCTAGTGGTTTGGTTGACGGGGTACTGAACACTGAAGCTTTCTTT. Translation: CASGLVDGVLNTEAFF. Full variable domain (rest looked up from reference TRBV12-5 and TRBJ1-1): DARVTQTPRHKVTEMGQEVTMRCQPILGHNTVFWYRQTMMQGLELLAYFRNRAPLDDSGMPKDRFSAEMPDATLATLKIQPSEPRDSAVYFCASGLVDGVLNTEAFFGQGTRLTVV.

V and J are TRBV6-5 and TRBJ2-7; TRBD1 aligns across 7 bases. This CDR3 has 15 residues. CDR1 MNHEY and CDR2 SVGAGI come from the germline V gene. Trimming at V came to 2 bases and at J to 2 bases, leaving 6 bases not matched to a gene. This CDR3 reads CASSYSSGQPYEQYF. The DNA of the CDR3 is TGTGCCAGCAGTTACAGTTCGGGACAGCCCTACGAGCAGTACTTC.

This clone came up a few times. This rearrangement joins TRBV4-1 to TRBJ2-7; no clear D gene. The length of the CDR3 is 13 residues. Germline V CDR1 and CDR2: MGHRA, YSYEKL. Trimming left V 1 base short and J 2 bases short, with 6 bases between. The CDR3 protein is CASSQVSTYEQYF. The CDR3 DNA reads TGCGCCAGCAGCCAAGTTTCCACCTACGAGCAGTACTTC.

This clone was detected only a few times. The chain uses TRBV5-1 and TRBJ1-1; tentatively, D is TRBD1 (5 bases). The CDR3 is 16 residues long. V shed 0 bases and J shed 1 base, with 13 bases lying between them. Per the germline V gene, CDR1 is SGHRS and CDR2 is YFSETQ. In DNA form, the CDR3 reads TGCGCCAGCAGCTTGGCCTCGGGACGGGGGAACACTGAAGCTTTCTTT. Amino acid sequence: CASSLASGRGNTEAFF.

Concerning this clone itself: The germline gene is not matched at one end of the junction; a read error may be the cause. V usage is TRBV7-2 and J usage is TRBJ2-7; D is possibly TRBD2 (6 bases). In germline, CDR1 is SGHTA, CDR2 FQGNSA. The CDR3 runs 12 residues. The CDR3 reads CASGRTEYEQYF. CDR3 bases: TGCGCCTCCGGGAGAACAGAGTACGAGCAGTACTTC. Looking up the rest from reference TRBV7-2 and TRBJ2-7 gives the full variable domain: GAGVSQSPSNKVTEKGKDVELRCDPISGHTALYWYRQSLGQGLEFLIYFQGNSAPDKSGLPSDRFSAERTGGSVSTLTIQRTQQEDSAVYLCASGRTEYEQYFGPGTRLTVT.

This chain links TRBV5-4 with TRBJ2-7, with 13 nucleotides matching TRBD2. The CDR3 covers 19 residues. The V gene end was trimmed by 0 bases and the J gene end by 0 bases; junction bases not matched to a gene: 9. Germline V lookup: CDR1 SGHNT, CDR2 YYREEE (reference sequence). CDR3 loop: CASSLVSGTSGRASYEQYF. The DNA for the CDR3 is TGTGCCAGCAGCTTGGTTTCAGGAACTAGCGGGAGGGCCTCCTACGAGCAGTACTTC.

About this clone itself: The junction differs from germline at one of its ends, possibly a read error. V gene TRBV28 combines with J gene TRBJ2-7; no definite D call. The CDR3 runs to 11 residues. CDR1 and CDR2 from the germline V gene are MDHEN and SYDVKM. The DNA for the CDR3 is TGTGCCAGCACCAAAGGACCGACGATGGACTTC. Translating gives CASTKGPTMDF.

This clone was recorded once. V and J are TRBV27 and TRBJ2-5; D gene ambiguous. The germline gives CDR1 MNHEY, CDR2 SMNVEV (reference sequence). The CDR3 spans 12 residues. V lost 6 bases, J lost 4 bases, and 9 bases lay in between. CDR3 residues: CASSLAPETQYF. The CDR3 DNA reads TGTGCCAGCAGCCTGGCCCCAGAGACCCAGTACTTC.

The rearrangement uses TRBV10-1 and TRBJ1-5; D may be TRBD1 (5 bases). Per the germline V gene, CDR1 is WNHNN and CDR2 is SYGVQD (reference sequence). CDR3 size: 14 residues. V dropped 4 bases and J dropped 0 bases, with 7 bases sitting between them. The CDR3 DNA reads TGCGCCAGCAGTGCAGGGAGTAGCAATCAGCCCCAGCATTTT. Translating gives CASSAGSSNQPQHF.

This clone came up once. The chain has TRBV28 and TRBJ2-4, with 16 bases identical to TRBD2. V shed 3 bases and J 2 bases; nucleotides not matched to a gene: 10. This CDR3 is 20 amino acids long. Per germline, CDR1 MDHEN and CDR2 SYDVKM. The CDR3 protein is CASSFTPGTSGRDTKNIQYF. In DNA form, the CDR3 reads TGTGCCAGCAGTTTCACCCCTGGGACTAGCGGGAGGGATACCAAAAACATTCAGTACTTC.

This chain connects TRBV6-5 to TRBJ2-1, with 14 bases fitting TRBD2. Per germline, CDR1 MNHEY and CDR2 SVGAGI. This CDR3 comprises 16 residues. V lost 3 bases, J lost 8 bases, and 6 bases stayed unmatched. The CDR3 sequence: CASSYGTSGRGDEQFF. CDR3 in DNA: TGTGCCAGCAGTTATGGGACTAGCGGGAGAGGCGATGAGCAGTTCTTC.

This clone was recorded once. The V and J genes are TRBV11-3 and TRBJ2-5; the D gene is possibly TRBD2 (5 bases). The CDR3 consists of 13 residues. The V end was cut by 5 bases, the J end by 9 bases, with 16 bases between. Per germline, CDR1 SGHNT and CDR2 YENEEA. The CDR3 DNA reads as TGTGCCAGCAGCAAGTCCACGGGGAGTGCCCAGTACTTC. Protein: CASSKSTGSAQYF.

The gene calls are TRBV4-1 and TRBJ2-5; 11 bases line up with TRBD2. Germline V gene data show CDR1 as MGHRA and CDR2 as YSYEKL. Unmatched junction bases numbered 3, after V lost 4 bases and J lost 2 bases. The CDR3 totals 15 residues. CDR3 protein: CASSLAGGIQETQYF. The CDR3 DNA reads TGCGCCAGCAGCCTAGCGGGGGGGATACAAGAGACCCAGTACTTC.

There are a few counts of this clone. Within the sample, other DNA sequences also encode this same CDR3. This chain connects TRBV6-2 or TRBV6-3 to TRBJ1-1; D is undetermined. Trimming removed 2 bases from V and 1 base from J, with 5 bases in between. From germline, CDR1 is MNHEY and CDR2 SVGEGT. The CDR3 is 13 amino acids. DNA of the CDR3: TGTGCCAGCAGTTACGGGGAGAACACTGAAGCTTTCTTT. As protein: CASSYGENTEAFF.

V gene TRBV11-3 combines with J gene TRBJ2-2; TRBD2 might be the D (5 bases). Per germline, CDR1 SGHNT and CDR2 YENEEA. The V end lost 0 bases, the J end lost 6 bases, and 8 bases lay between the germline ends. The CDR3 is 14 amino acids. In nucleotides, the CDR3 is TGTGCCAGCAGCTTAGACGCCGGGGCCGGGGAGCTGTTTTTT. Encoded protein: CASSLDAGAGELFF.

The chain combines TRBV5-1 with TRBJ2-1; D is perhaps TRBD2 (5 bases). This CDR3 contains 18 residues. V dropped 4 bases and J dropped 7 bases, with 27 bases sitting between them. Germline V gene sequence: CDR1 SGHRS, CDR2 YFSETQ. The CDR3 protein is CASSPPRHDLPTGNEQFF. The CDR3 region has the DNA TGCGCCAGCAGCCCACCTCGACACGACCTCCCCACGGGGAATGAGCAGTTCTTC.

The V and J genes are TRBV9 and TRBJ2-1; D unclear. Per germline, CDR1 SGDLS and CDR2 YYNGEE. Between the trimmed V and J ends, which lost 3 bases and 0 bases, there was a span of 7 bases. This CDR3 has 14 amino acids. The CDR3 DNA is TGTGCCAGCAGCGCCGCAGCCTCCTACAATGAGCAGTTCTTC. Amino acid sequence: CASSAAASYNEQFF.

This chain uses TRBV5-1 with TRBJ1-4; 9 nucleotides agree with TRBD1. From germline, CDR1 is SGHRS and CDR2 YFSETQ. The ends lost 4 bases at V and 7 bases at J; junction bases unmatched: 8. This CDR3 has 15 residues. The CDR3: CASSLTGQGGEKLFF. DNA of the CDR3: TGCGCCAGCAGCCTGACGGGACAGGGTGGTGAAAAACTGTTTTTT.

This clone appeared a single time. V and J are TRBV27 and TRBJ1-6, with 7 positions matching TRBD1. J was trimmed by 11 bases and V by 8 bases; bases with no gene match: 15. Germline V gene sequence: CDR1 MNHEY, CDR2 SMNVEV (reference sequence). The length of the CDR3 is 15 residues. CDR3 bases: TGTGCCAGCGGATTACTACAGGGGTCTGCGGCACCCCTCCACTTT. Protein product: CASGLLQGSAAPLHF.

Of note for this clone: Other DNA sequences in this sample translate to the same CDR3. This rearrangement joins TRBV7-2 to TRBJ2-3, with no clear D. V was trimmed by 4 bases and J by 0 bases, leaving 11 bases between them. The germline CDR1 and CDR2 sequences are SGHTA and FQGNSA. CDR3 length: 15 residues. The DNA of the CDR3 is TGTGCCAGCAGCTCCGCCGGGTTTAGCACAGATACGCAGTATTTT. This translates into CASSSAGFSTDTQYF.

This clone was seen just once. The V call is TRBV18, the J call TRBJ2-7; the D gene could be TRBD1 or TRBD2 (6 bases each). V was pared by 3 bases and J by 0 bases, with 21 bases between. This CDR3 is built from 18 residues. Germline values: CDR1 KGHSH, CDR2 LQKENI. In DNA, the CDR3 is TGTGCCAGCTCACCTCCCGGGGGCGGACAAAGCAGCTCCTACGAGCAGTACTTC. This sequence encodes CASSPPGGGQSSSYEQYF. Full variable domain (remainder filled in from reference TRBV18 and TRBJ2-7): NAGVMQNPRHLVRRRGQEARLRCSPMKGHSHVYWYRQLPEEGLKFMVYLQKENIIDESGMPKERFSAEFPKEGPSILRIQQVVRGDSAAYFCASSPPGGGQSSSYEQYFGPGTRLTVT.

This clone was picked up a small number of times. This may be a read error: a much more frequent sequence differs by one nucleotide. The rearrangement uses TRBV7-2 and TRBJ1-1; 7 positions match TRBD1. V was clipped by 4 bases and J by 0 bases; unmatched bases: 2. The CDR3 runs to 14 residues. The germline V gene encodes CDR1 SGHTA and CDR2 FQGNSA. This chain's CDR3 is CASSWGQMNTEAFF. For the CDR3, the DNA is TGTGCCAGCAGCTGGGGACAGATGAACACTGAAGCTTTCTTT.